This TCR beta chain was recovered during a study of T cells expressing NK-cell markers (dated by TCRdb to about 2020). Regarding the research as a whole: TCR beta-chain repertoires were profiled in sorted CD3+CD56+NKG2C+, CD3+CD56+NKG2C- and CD3+CD56-NKG2C+ T-cell subsets from several donors. Libraries were sequenced as 2 x 150 bp reads on Illumina HiSeq 2000/2500, MiSeq or NextSeq. All eight donors whose samples were sequenced were randomly selected healthy volunteers, three of them men and five women. Among the eight sequenced donors, only one was HCMV-seronegative, while the other seven were HCMV-seropositive. Study-wide findings and limitations: Those dominant clonotypes were again the most abundant among CD3+CD56-NKG2C+ cells in four donors, at roughly 25-65%. In six donors, the dominant CD3+CD56+NKG2C+ clonotypes were found to rank among the top 10 CD8+ clonotypes and to make up roughly 1.0-7.0% of CD8+ T cells. Whether the expanded NKG2C-expressing T cell clones were specific for HCMV antigens remained unclear.

TCRdb lists the instrument as Illumina HiSeq 2000. The TCR beta cDNA libraries were made using 5'RACE template switching, a step that added both a universal primer site and unique molecular identifiers. cDNA synthesis was primed from the TCR beta constant segment, followed by two successive PCR amplification steps. As for the authors' bioinformatics: Reads were demultiplexed and grouped by UMI with MIGEC, and clonotypes were assembled and quantified with MiTCR. Only TCR cDNA sequences supported by at least two reads were kept to exclude erroneous sequences. The tcR package was used for downstream repertoire analysis, and clonotypes were matched across fractions by CDR3 nucleotide sequence plus V segment. VDJmatch was used to annotate antigen specificity against VDJdb, with one amino acid substitution allowed in CDR3. Once TCRdb had reprocessed the reads, it stored one entry per CDR3 protein sequence and supplied no DNA. It is TCRdb's table, rather than the study itself, that gives the V and J calls and clone size. This sample's records show a few hundred thousand distinct CDR3 sequences. Over 4% of the sample rests with the top ten.

A commercial ELISA kit detecting HCMV-specific IgG in serum was used to determine HCMV serostatus. Ficoll density gradient centrifugation was used to isolate peripheral blood mononuclear cells from blood. CDR1 and CDR2 were assigned from the germline V gene as MNHNS and SASEGT. The CDR3 numbers 13 residues from cysteine through phenylalanine. No DNA has been recorded. Points on this clonotype: There is no known antigen for this receptor.

Sequencing input: blood T cells: a sorted CD56 or NKG2C T cell subset, CD4+ or CD8+ T cells, or bulk PBMC T cells (not recorded which). The chain links TRBV6-1 with TRBJ2-4; the TCRdb call, TRBD1, lacks DNA for checking. The source is a man aged 18-70 years in good health. The CDR3 reads as follows: CASSQSGTGLQYF.